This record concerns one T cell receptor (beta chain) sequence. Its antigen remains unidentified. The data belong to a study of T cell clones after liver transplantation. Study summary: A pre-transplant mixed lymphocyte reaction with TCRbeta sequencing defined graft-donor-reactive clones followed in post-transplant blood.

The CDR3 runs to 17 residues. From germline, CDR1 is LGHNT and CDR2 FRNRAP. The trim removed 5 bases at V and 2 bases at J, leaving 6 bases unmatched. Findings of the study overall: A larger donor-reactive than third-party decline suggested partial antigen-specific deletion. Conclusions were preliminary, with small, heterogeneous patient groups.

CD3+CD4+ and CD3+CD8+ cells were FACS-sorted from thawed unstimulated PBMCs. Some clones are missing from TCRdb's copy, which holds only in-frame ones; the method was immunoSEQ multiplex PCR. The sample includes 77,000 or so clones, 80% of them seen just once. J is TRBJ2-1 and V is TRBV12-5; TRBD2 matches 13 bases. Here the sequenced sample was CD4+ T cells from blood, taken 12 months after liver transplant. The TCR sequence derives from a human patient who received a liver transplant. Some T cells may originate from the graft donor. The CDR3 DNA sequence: TGTGCTAGTGGTCCAGGGACTAGCGGGGCAACCTACAATGAGCAGTTCTTC. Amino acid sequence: CASGPGTSGATYNEQFF.